This T cell receptor (beta chain) was sequenced in a study of cytomegalovirus exposure and HLA in healthy donors. V gave up 5 bases and J gave up 3 bases, with 19 bases separating them. Germline V gene sequence: CDR1 SGHVS, CDR2 FQNEAQ. The CDR3 runs to 16 residues. Regarding donors, all were healthy bone marrow donors. The primer mix had 60 Vbeta and 13 Jbeta primers. Assay: immunoSEQ multiplex PCR; the TCRdb copy retains only in-frame clones and omits some. The table includes a few hundred thousand clones, roughly 83% detected once. The sequencing input was PBMCs. The V gene is TRBV7-8, the J gene TRBJ1-2, with a possible D match to TRBD1 (6 bases). The sequence was collected from a girl aged 10-17 years in good health and CMV-seronegative. This CDR3 reads CASSLRPRTEDYGYTF. As DNA, the CDR3 is TGTGCCAGCAGCCTACGCCCCCGGACAGAAGACTATGGCTACACCTTC.